What follows are 17 T cell receptor beta chains derived from one specimen sequenced in a study of cytomegalovirus exposure and HLA in healthy donors. PCR involved 60 Vbeta and 13 Jbeta primers. Produced via immunoSEQ multiplex PCR; TCRdb's table is partial and in-frame only. The sample records around 92,000 clones, about 70% being singletons. Sequenced material: PBMCs. These receptors all stem from a woman aged 65 to 85 in good health and CMV-seropositive.

This clone was counted a few times. The chain combines TRBV19 with TRBJ2-5, with D perhaps TRBD1 (6 bases). V was trimmed by 8 bases and J by 5 bases, leaving 24 bases between them. This CDR3 comprises 16 residues. Per germline, CDR1 LNHDA and CDR2 SQIVND (reference sequence). The CDR3 region is CASGPQGTKGYETQYF. CDR3 in DNA: TGTGCCAGTGGCCCACAGGGAACCAAGGGTTACGAGACCCAGTACTTC.

The chain uses TRBV21-1 and TRBJ1-1; TRBD1, the table's D call, lacks a check against the DNA. TRBV21-1 is a recognized pseudogene. There are 12 residues in the CDR3. DNA of the CDR3: TGTGCCAGCCCGACAGGGAGGATGCGGGCTTTCTTT. This gives the protein CASPTGRMRAFF.

The V and J genes are TRBV27 and TRBJ1-2; D unclear. This CDR3 is 15 amino acids long. Germline V gene data show CDR1 as MNHEY and CDR2 as SMNVEV (reference sequence). Trimming removed 4 bases from V and 1 base from J, with 13 bases in between. DNA for the CDR3: TGTGCCAGCAGTTCAGAGCGCGAGATTAACTATGGCTACACCTTC. Translating it yields CASSSEREINYGYTF.

The rearrangement joins TRBV11-2 to TRBJ2-5; 11 nucleotides line up with TRBD2. The DNA end favors TRBJ2-7, so the J call may be wrong. The CDR3 is 17 residues long. Germline CDR1 is SGHAT and CDR2 is FQNNGV. The CDR3 sequence is CASSTSLAGVLSYEQYF. CDR3 sequence (DNA): TGTGCCAGCAGCACCTCACTAGCGGGGGTTCTCTCCTACGAGCAGTACTTC.

V and J are TRBV14 and TRBJ2-7; 8 bases are a match to TRBD1. The germline CDR1 and CDR2 sequences are SGHDN and FVKESK. The CDR3 spans 13 residues. The V segment lost 4 bases and the J segment 4 bases; nucleotides outside the gene matches: 3. The CDR3 DNA reads TGTGCCAGCAGCCTCCGGACAGGGTACGAGCAGTACTTC. It is translated as CASSLRTGYEQYF.

This clone was observed a few times. V and J are TRBV6-1 and TRBJ2-3; 10 bases are a match to TRBD2. After removal of 4 bases from V and 4 bases from J, the junction contained 11 bases not matched to a gene. The CDR3 covers 17 residues. Germline CDR1 is MNHNS and CDR2 is SASEGT. Here the CDR3 DNA reads TGTGCCAGCAGTGTCCTAACTAGCGGGGTTATTGCAGATACGCAGTATTTT. Amino acid sequence: CASSVLTSGVIADTQYF.

CDR3 in amino acids: CASSSGTVGQYF. Here the CDR3 DNA reads TGTGCCAGCTCCTCCGGGACAGTCGGGCAGTACTTC. The chain combines TRBV6-5 with TRBJ2-7, with 7 bases lining up with TRBD1. This CDR3 has 12 amino acids. The junction had 10 bases not matched to a gene; V was cut back by 8 bases and J by 9 bases. CDR1 and CDR2 from the germline V gene are MNHEY and SVGAGI.

This sequence joins TRBV4-1 and TRBJ1-3; weak D call: TRBD1 (5 bases). This CDR3 is 14 amino acids long. Trimming removed 4 bases at V and 0 bases at J, with 7 bases between. Looked up from germline, CDR1 is MGHRA and CDR2 is YSYEKL. CDR3 nucleotides: TGCGCCAGCAGCCCTGGACACTCTGGAAACACCATATATTTT. It is translated as CASSPGHSGNTIYF.

Remarks on this clone: One end of the junction varies from germline; a read error may be responsible. The chain joins TRBV28 to TRBJ2-2; D may be TRBD2 (5 bases). Germline V gene sequence: CDR1 MDHEN, CDR2 SYDVKM. The CDR3 is made up of 14 amino acids. Here the CDR3 DNA reads TGTGCCAGCAGTAACGACTGGGCGTCCGGGAAGCTGTTTTTT. It translates to CASSNDWASGKLFF.

The chain links TRBV11-1 to TRBJ2-2; D possibly corresponds to TRBD1 (9 bases). The V end was cut by 3 bases, the J end by 5 bases, with 25 bases between. The CDR3 length is 19 residues. The germline CDR1 and CDR2 sequences are SGHAT and FQDESV (reference sequence). CDR3 sequence (DNA): TGTGCCAGCAGCTTGGGGGGACAGGGAATAGCGGGGCGAACCGGGGAGCTGTTTTTT. Its translation: CASSLGGQGIAGRTGELFF.

The chain links TRBV7-2 to TRBJ2-1; D not resolved. CDR1 SGHTA and CDR2 FQGNSA come from the germline V gene. V lost 5 bases and J lost 8, with 7 bases in between. There are 11 residues in the CDR3. As DNA, the CDR3 is TGTGCCAGCAGCCAGTTGGATGAGCAGTTCTTC. The encoded protein is CASSQLDEQFF.

The chain has TRBV10-2 and TRBJ2-1; D is perhaps TRBD2 (7 bases). V was shortened by 4 bases and J by 16 bases, with 20 bases between the two germline ends. The CDR3 contains 13 residues. From germline, CDR1 is WSHSY and CDR2 SAAADI. The CDR3 DNA follows: TGCGCCAGCAGTGCTGGGGGGGCGGGAGCCTCCTTCTTC. It encodes CASSAGGAGASFF.

The gene calls are TRBV5-5 and TRBJ2-2; 7 positions agree with TRBD2. From germline, CDR1 is SGHKS and CDR2 YYEKEE (reference sequence). CDR3 length: 13 amino acids. Trimming cost V 3 bases and J 5 bases; bases outside gene matches: 1. The CDR3 loop is CASSWGGTGELFF. CDR3 DNA sequence: TGTGCCAGCAGCTGGGGGGGGACCGGGGAGCTGTTTTTT.

This chain connects TRBV5-1 to TRBJ2-3; weak D call: TRBD2 (6 bases). V lost 4 bases to trimming and J lost 2 bases, with 17 bases between them. The CDR3 sequence is 16 residues long. Germline loops: CDR1 SGHRS, CDR2 YFSETQ. CDR3 protein: CASSPQPGLPTDTQYF. CDR3 nucleotides: TGCGCCAGCAGCCCCCAACCGGGACTTCCCACAGATACGCAGTATTTT.

The count of this clone is one. The chain joins TRBV6-1 to TRBJ1-5; no firm D call. Trimming shortened V by 0 bases and J by 4 bases, and 10 bases separated the two germline ends. This CDR3 has 15 amino acids. CDR1 is MNHNS and CDR2 is SASEGT in the germline V gene. CDR3 coding DNA: TGTGCCAGCAGTGAAGCCGGGCGGGGAAATCAGCCCCAGCATTTT. It yields the protein CASSEAGRGNQPQHF.

The chain has TRBV27 and TRBJ1-6, with D possibly being TRBD1 (5 bases). From germline, CDR1 is MNHEY and CDR2 SMNVEV (reference sequence). Trimming removed 2 bases from V and 7 bases from J, with 9 bases in between. This CDR3 contains 14 residues. CDR3 residues: CASSLTRANSPLHF. Here the CDR3 DNA reads TGTGCCAGCAGTTTAACCAGGGCAAATTCACCCCTCCACTTT.

Of note for this clone: One end of the junction fails to match germline, which may point to a read error. This chain joins TRBV4-3 and TRBJ2-7, with 7 bases fitting TRBD2. CDR1 and CDR2 (germline): LGHNA, YSLEER. The CDR3 is 15 amino acids. CDR3 DNA: TGCGCCAGCAGTCCGGGGGGAGGAGGGGACTACGAGCAGTATTTC. Protein sequence: CASSPGGGGDYEQYF.